Described below is a single T cell receptor (beta chain) sequence and its context. Its antigen remains unknown. The junction shows a germline mismatch at one end, possibly a read error. Genomic DNA, the template, was used for profiling of the TCR beta VDJ and CDR3. TCRdb reprocessed the reads via MiXCR and lists one record per CDR3 protein. The sample lists under 200,000 distinct CDR3 sequences, around 40% occurring once. This sample stems from a study of CD8+CD57+ T cells in acquired aplastic anemia. Study-wide points: A set of some 28 CD8+ CDR3 sequences was shared between patients and controls, and these sequences appeared highly expressed in patients.

Sequenced sample: sorted CD4+, CD8+, or CD8+CD57+ T cells (not recorded which) from PBMCs. The receptor's source is a human donor in good health.

CDR3 in amino acids: CASGGTRIF. In DNA, the CDR3 is TGTGCCAGTGGGGGGACAAGGATCTTC. The chain links TRBV19 to TRBJ2-1; D might be TRBD1 or TRBD2, each matching 6 bases. CDR3 length: 9 residues. Germline-derived CDR1 and CDR2 are LNHDA and SQIVND (reference sequence).